This T cell receptor beta chain was sequenced for a study of cytomegalovirus exposure and HLA in healthy donors. Study conclusions and caveats: A later analysis appeared to link common viral pathogens to several of the most significant clusters. Confirmation in vitro established that a few CMV-associated chains were specific for CMV antigens. In an earlier analysis, in some 500 donors, most V segments appeared productive either ~87% or ~30% of the time. An assumption of roughly uniform sequencing depth across donors underlay the presence/absence analyses.

This CDR3 region has 16 residues. Germline loops: CDR1 SQVTM, CDR2 ANQGSEA. The ends lost 6 bases at V and 4 bases at J; junction bases unmatched: 8. PCR amplification relied on 60 Vbeta primers (plus 13 Jbeta primers). Using immunoSEQ multiplex PCR, the repertoire was profiled, and TCRdb retains in-frame clones only, with some absent. The sample yields roughly 150,000 clones, roughly four fifths seen once. About this clone: Its antigen is not known.

The chain links TRBV29-1 to TRBJ2-3; TRBD2 agrees at 15 bases. The sample was PBMCs. The receptor was isolated from a man in his forties in good health and CMV-seronegative. The CDR3 is CSVAGLAGGLADTQYF. The CDR3 DNA sequence: TGCAGCGTCGCGGGACTAGCGGGAGGACTCGCAGATACGCAGTATTTT.